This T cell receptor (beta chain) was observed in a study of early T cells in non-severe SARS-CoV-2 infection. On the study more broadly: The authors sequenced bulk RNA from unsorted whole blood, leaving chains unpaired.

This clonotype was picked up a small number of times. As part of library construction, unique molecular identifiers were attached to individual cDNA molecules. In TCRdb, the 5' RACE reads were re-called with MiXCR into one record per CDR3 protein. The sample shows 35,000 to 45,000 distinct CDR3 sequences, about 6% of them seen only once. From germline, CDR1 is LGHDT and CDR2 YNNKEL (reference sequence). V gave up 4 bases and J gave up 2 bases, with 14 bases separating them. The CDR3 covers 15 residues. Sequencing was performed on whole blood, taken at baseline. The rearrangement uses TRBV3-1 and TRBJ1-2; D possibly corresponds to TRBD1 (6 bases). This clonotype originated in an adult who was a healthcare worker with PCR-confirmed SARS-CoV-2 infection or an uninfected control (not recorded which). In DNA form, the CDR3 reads TGTGCCAGCAGCCTACGGGACACAGGAAACTATGGCTACACCTTC. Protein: CASSLRDTGNYGYTF.